The T cell receptor beta chain under discussion was sequenced for a study of blood T cell repertoires in COVID-19. Across the study: Researchers got acute and convalescent COVID-19 samples from the United States, Italy and Spain. PBMCs, B-cell-depleted T cells, or T cells were the source of the cDNA or gDNA that made up the material.

The germline CDR1 and CDR2 sequences are MNHEY and SVGAGI. This CDR3 contains 14 residues. Trimming removed 4 bases at V and 7 bases at J, with 14 bases between. As originally analysed: Researchers report that nucleated cell counts were estimated from reference gene primer amplification. Clones were read by immunoSEQ multiplex PCR, and TCRdb kept only the in-frame ones, dropping some. Clonal size and the V and J genes are those of that table, whereas D and trimming came from the DNA. The data show 40,000 to 50,000 clones, approximately 80% seen once. The sequencing input was peripheral blood. V gene TRBV6-5 combines with J gene TRBJ1-3; TRBD1 might be the D (5 bases). The clonotype was recovered from an elderly woman with acute or convalescent COVID-19. The CDR3, as DNA: TGTGCCAGCAGTTCCCCCGGGGGGGGGAACACCATATATTTT. It yields the protein CASSSPGGGNTIYF.